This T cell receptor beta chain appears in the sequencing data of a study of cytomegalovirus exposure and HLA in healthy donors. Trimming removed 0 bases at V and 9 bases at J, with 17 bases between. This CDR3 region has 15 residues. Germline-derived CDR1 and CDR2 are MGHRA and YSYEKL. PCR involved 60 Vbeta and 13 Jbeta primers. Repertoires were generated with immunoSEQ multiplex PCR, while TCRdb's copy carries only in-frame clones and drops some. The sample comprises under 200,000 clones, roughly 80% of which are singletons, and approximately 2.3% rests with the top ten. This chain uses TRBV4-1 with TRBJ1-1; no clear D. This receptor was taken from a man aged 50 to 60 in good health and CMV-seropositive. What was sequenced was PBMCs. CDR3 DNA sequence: TGCGCCAGCAGCCAAGAACCCGGGGAGGAACTGAAAGCTTTCTTT. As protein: CASSQEPGEELKAFF.